This TCR beta chain was identified during a study of neurological immune-mediated disorders. The study's findings and limits: Phylogenetic grouping assigned the repertoires of 18 of 34 multiple sclerosis patients to one related-CDR3 cluster, which constitutes a possible signature. The study found no CDR3 amino acid sequences shared by expanded clones across subjects, suggesting private repertoires in all groups. The multiple sclerosis repertoire cluster was not associated with any clinical or MRI feature.

V was clipped by 2 bases and J by 5 bases, with 9 bases between them. The CDR3 totals 14 residues. Per the germline V gene, CDR1 is SEHNR and CDR2 is FQNEAQ (reference sequence). This clonotype was counted ten times or more. The antigen remains unidentified. Every sequencing run generated over 160 million TCR-beta sequences from 15-18 subjects. A single record per CDR3 protein comes from TCRdb applying MiXCR to the 5' RACE reads. The sample yields about 65,000 distinct CDR3 sequences, approximately 4.2% seen once. Sequenced: PBMCs. This chain links TRBV7-9 with TRBJ2-2; the D gene is possibly TRBD1 (6 bases). The TCR originated in a man aged 50-60 years with multiple sclerosis. CDR3 DNA: TGTGCCAGCAGCTTACAGGGGTATACCGGGGAGCTGTTTTTT. Translation: CASSLQGYTGELFF.